This entry concerns a single T cell receptor beta chain. Using immunoSEQ multiplex PCR, the repertoire was profiled, and TCRdb retains in-frame clones only, with some absent. The repertoire holds over 350,000 clones, approximately 90% seen once, with 1.2% in the top ten. Losses at the gene ends were 4 bases for V and 0 bases for J; bases not matched to a gene: 7. The CDR3 is 18 residues long. Per germline, CDR1 SGDLS and CDR2 YYNGEE. This sample stems from a study of blood T cell repertoires in COVID-19. Across the whole study: The United States, Italy and Spain were the sources of the acute and convalescent COVID-19 samples. Sources were T cells, B-cell-depleted T cells, or PBMCs; the material itself was cDNA or gDNA.

Cohort assignment relied on participant-reported clinical history. The TCR sequence derives from a woman younger than 30 who had recovered from COVID-19. V and J are TRBV9 and TRBJ2-1, with 13 bases lining up with TRBD2. The specimen sequenced was PBMCs or T cells enriched from blood (not recorded which). CDR3 nucleotides: TGTGCCAGCAGCCCGGGACTAGCGGGGCCCGCCTCCTACAATGAGCAGTTCTTC. Its translation is CASSPGLAGPASYNEQFF. Together with reference TRBV9 and TRBJ2-1, the CDR3 gives the full variable domain: DSGVTQTPKHLITATGQRVTLRCSPRSGDLSVYWYQQSLDQGLQFLIQYYNGEERAKGNILERFSAQQFPDLHSELNLSSLELGDSALYFCASSPGLAGPASYNEQFFGPGTRLTVL.